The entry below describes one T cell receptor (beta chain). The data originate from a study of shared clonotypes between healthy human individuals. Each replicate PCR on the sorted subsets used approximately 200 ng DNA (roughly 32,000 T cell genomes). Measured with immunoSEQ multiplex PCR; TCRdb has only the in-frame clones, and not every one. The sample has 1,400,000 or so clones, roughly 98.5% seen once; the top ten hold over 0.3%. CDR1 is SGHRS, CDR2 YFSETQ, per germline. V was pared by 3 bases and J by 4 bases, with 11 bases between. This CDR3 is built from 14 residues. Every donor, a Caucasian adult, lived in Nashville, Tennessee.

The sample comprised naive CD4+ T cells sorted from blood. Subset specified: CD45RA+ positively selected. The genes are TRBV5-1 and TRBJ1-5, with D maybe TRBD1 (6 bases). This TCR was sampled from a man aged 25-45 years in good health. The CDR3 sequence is CASSWPDRNQPQHF. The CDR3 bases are TGCGCCAGCAGCTGGCCGGACAGAAATCAGCCCCAGCATTTT.